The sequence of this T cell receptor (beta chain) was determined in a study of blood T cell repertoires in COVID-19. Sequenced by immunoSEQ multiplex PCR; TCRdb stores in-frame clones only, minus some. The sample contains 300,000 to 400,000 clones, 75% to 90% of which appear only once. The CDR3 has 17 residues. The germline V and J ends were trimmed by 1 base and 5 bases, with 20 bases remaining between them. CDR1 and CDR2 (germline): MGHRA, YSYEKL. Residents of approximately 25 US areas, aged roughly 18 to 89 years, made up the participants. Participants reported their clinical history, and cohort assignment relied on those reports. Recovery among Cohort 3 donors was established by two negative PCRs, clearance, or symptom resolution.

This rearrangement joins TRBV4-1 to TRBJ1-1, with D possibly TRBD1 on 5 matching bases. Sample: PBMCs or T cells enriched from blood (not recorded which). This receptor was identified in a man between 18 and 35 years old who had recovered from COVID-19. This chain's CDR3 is CASSQVETLGVGTEAFF. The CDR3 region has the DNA TGCGCCAGCAGCCAAGTCGAGACGTTAGGGGTAGGGACTGAAGCTTTCTTT.